These T cell receptor beta chains were read from a single sample in a study of T-cell reconstitution after alpha-beta-depleted transplantation in children. MiXCR was run by TCRdb on the PCR reads, yielding one entry per CDR3 protein. The data show 500,000 to 600,000 distinct CDR3 sequences, with 15% to 20% seen just once and 3% to 3.5% held by the top ten. Source: PBMCs from the stem cell graft donor, taken from the stem cell graft. These receptors all come from a human donor who donated a stem cell graft to a child with acute lymphoblastic leukemia. Each CDR3 is given with its conserved first and last residue. D genes are given only for firm matches. Part of the rows lack a size; the others show once, few, many or a class for expanded clones.

j_call: TRBJ2-2; d_call: NA; clone_size: few; v_call: TRBV3-1; cdr3_nt: TGTGCCAGCAGCCCCAAGGGAAGTCGGACCGGGGAGCTGTTTTTT; cdr3_aa: CASSPKGSRTGELFF
j_call: TRBJ1-5; d_call: NA; clone_size: few; v_call: TRBV5-1; cdr3_nt: TGCGCCAGCAGCTTGGCGGAGGGAGATCAGCCCCAGCATTTT; cdr3_aa: CASSLAEGDQPQHF
j_call: TRBJ2-7; d_call: NA; clone_size: NA; v_call: TRBV2; cdr3_nt: TGTGCCAGCAAGGGCACGACAGACGAGCAGTACTTC; cdr3_aa: CASKGTTDEQYF
j_call: TRBJ1-1; d_call: NA; clone_size: NA; v_call: TRBV5-1; cdr3_nt: TGCGCCAGCAGCTTGGGATCGGGGGGCCGGACTGAAGCTTTCTTT; cdr3_aa: CASSLGSGGRTEAFF
j_call: TRBJ1-4; d_call: NA; clone_size: NA; v_call: TRBV7-9; cdr3_nt: TGTGCCAGCAGCTTAGCTACGTCGGGGGTTGATGAAAAACTGTTTTTT; cdr3_aa: CASSLATSGVDEKLFF
j_call: TRBJ1-2; d_call: NA; clone_size: NA; v_call: TRBV27; cdr3_nt: TGTGCCAGCAGTTTACTGGGAGTCTATGGCTACACCTTC; cdr3_aa: CASSLLGVYGYTF
j_call: TRBJ1-1; d_call: NA; clone_size: NA; v_call: TRBV12-3/TRBV12-4; cdr3_nt: TGTGCCAGCAGTTTAGTGGGGTGGGGGGCCCTGAACACTGAAGCTTTCTTT; cdr3_aa: CASSLVGWGALNTEAFF
j_call: TRBJ2-7; d_call: TRBD2; clone_size: few; v_call: TRBV7-9; cdr3_nt: TGTGCCAGCAGCCCCCGGGGAGGGGCCCGGGAGCAGTACTTC; cdr3_aa: CASSPRGGAREQYF
j_call: TRBJ1-1; d_call: TRBD1; clone_size: NA; v_call: TRBV4-1; cdr3_nt: TGCGCCAGCAGCCACCCGGCCCGGACAGGACCTATGAACACTGAAGCTTTCTTT; cdr3_aa: CASSHPARTGPMNTEAFF
j_call: TRBJ2-7; d_call: TRBD2; clone_size: NA; v_call: TRBV4-1; cdr3_nt: TGCGCCAGCAGCCACCGGACTAGCGAGCGCTACGAGCAGTACTTC; cdr3_aa: CASSHRTSERYEQYF
j_call: TRBJ1-2; d_call: TRBD1; clone_size: few; v_call: TRBV7-2; cdr3_nt: TGTGCCAGCAGCCCTCTCCCCTCGACAGGGATCTATGGCTACACCTTC; cdr3_aa: CASSPLPSTGIYGYTF
j_call: TRBJ2-7; d_call: NA; clone_size: NA; v_call: TRBV5-1; cdr3_nt: TGCGCCAGCAGCTTGTCTAACCAGGGGAACGAGCAGTACTTC; cdr3_aa: CASSLSNQGNEQYF
j_call: TRBJ2-3; d_call: TRBD2; clone_size: NA; v_call: TRBV7-3; cdr3_nt: TGTGCCAGCAGCTTAAACTGGCTAGCGGGGACCACAGATACGCAGTATTTT; cdr3_aa: CASSLNWLAGTTDTQYF
j_call: TRBJ1-3; d_call: NA; clone_size: few; v_call: TRBV4-2; cdr3_nt: TGTGCCAGCAGCCAAGATAACTGGAGGGTCTCCTCTGGAAACACCATATATTTT; cdr3_aa: CASSQDNWRVSSGNTIYF
j_call: TRBJ2-4; d_call: NA; clone_size: once; v_call: TRBV20-1; cdr3_nt: TGCAGTGCTTCAAATCGTCAGGGTTTAACCAACATTCAGTACTTC; cdr3_aa: CSASNRQGLTNIQYF
j_call: TRBJ2-7; d_call: TRBD2; clone_size: few; v_call: TRBV6-1; cdr3_nt: TGTGCCAGCAGTCGGACTAGCGGGAATACCCACGAGCAGTACTTC; cdr3_aa: CASSRTSGNTHEQYF
j_call: TRBJ2-7; d_call: TRBD1; clone_size: NA; v_call: TRBV7-9; cdr3_nt: TGTGCCAGCAGCTTTGGGACAGAGATCTACGAGCAGTACTTC; cdr3_aa: CASSFGTEIYEQYF
j_call: TRBJ2-3; d_call: NA; clone_size: NA; v_call: TRBV20-1; cdr3_nt: TGCAGTGCTAGATCGGCTAGCGCATCTAGCACAGATACGCAGTATTTT; cdr3_aa: CSARSASASSTDTQYF
j_call: TRBJ2-2; d_call: NA; clone_size: NA; v_call: TRBV3-1; cdr3_nt: TGTGCCAGCAGCCAAGATTCCCATCGGGCCGGGGAGCTGTTTTTT; cdr3_aa: CASSQDSHRAGELFF
j_call: TRBJ1-4; d_call: NA; clone_size: few; v_call: TRBV29-1; cdr3_nt: TGCAGCGTTGCCCCCGACCGGGAAAAACTGTTTTTT; cdr3_aa: CSVAPDREKLFF
j_call: TRBJ2-1; d_call: TRBD2; clone_size: NA; v_call: TRBV29-1; cdr3_nt: TGCAGCGTCACCGGGACTAGCGCCGAGCAGTTCTTC; cdr3_aa: CSVTGTSAEQFF
j_call: TRBJ2-1; d_call: NA; clone_size: few; v_call: TRBV5-1; cdr3_nt: TGCGCCAGCAGCTTGAGCCAAACCTTCTACAATGAGCAGTTCTTC; cdr3_aa: CASSLSQTFYNEQFF
j_call: TRBJ2-5; d_call: NA; clone_size: NA; v_call: TRBV11-1; cdr3_nt: TGTGCCAGCAGCCGCAGCGGAGAGAGGGGGGGAGAGACCCAGTACTTC; cdr3_aa: CASSRSGERGGETQYF
j_call: TRBJ2-3; d_call: NA; clone_size: NA; v_call: TRBV7-9; cdr3_nt: TGTGCCAGCAGCTCCTTGGTGGGGCTAGGGTCGCAGTATTTT; cdr3_aa: CASSSLVGLGSQYF
j_call: TRBJ1-4; d_call: TRBD1; clone_size: NA; v_call: TRBV7-6; cdr3_nt: TGTGCCAGCAGCTTAGACCCACACAGGGGCTACAATGAAAAACTGTTTTTT; cdr3_aa: CASSLDPHRGYNEKLFF
j_call: TRBJ2-7; d_call: TRBD1; clone_size: NA; v_call: TRBV7-9; cdr3_nt: TGTGCCAGCAGACAAGGACAGGGGGCTTACGAGCAGTACTTC; cdr3_aa: CASRQGQGAYEQYF
j_call: TRBJ2-2; d_call: TRBD1; clone_size: NA; v_call: TRBV5-1; cdr3_nt: TGCGCCAGCAGCTTCTTACCCGGGACAGGGGGCACCGGGGAGCTGTTTTTT; cdr3_aa: CASSFLPGTGGTGELFF
j_call: TRBJ1-4; d_call: TRBD1; clone_size: NA; v_call: TRBV4-2; cdr3_nt: TGTGCCAGCACTGCCGGGACAGGGGCCGAAAAACTGTTTTTT; cdr3_aa: CASTAGTGAEKLFF
j_call: TRBJ2-2; d_call: NA; clone_size: few; v_call: TRBV3-1; cdr3_nt: TGTGCCAGCAGTCGCGACAGATTCAACACCGGGGAGCTGTTTTTT; cdr3_aa: CASSRDRFNTGELFF
j_call: TRBJ2-5; d_call: NA; clone_size: NA; v_call: TRBV5-1; cdr3_nt: TGCGCCAGCAGCTTGGACCTTGGACGGTGGGAGACCCAGTACTTC; cdr3_aa: CASSLDLGRWETQYF
j_call: TRBJ1-2; d_call: NA; clone_size: NA; v_call: TRBV29-1; cdr3_nt: TGCAGCGTTGAAGATACTAGAGGGGTCGTCGCGGGTGGCTACACCTTC; cdr3_aa: CSVEDTRGVVAGGYTF